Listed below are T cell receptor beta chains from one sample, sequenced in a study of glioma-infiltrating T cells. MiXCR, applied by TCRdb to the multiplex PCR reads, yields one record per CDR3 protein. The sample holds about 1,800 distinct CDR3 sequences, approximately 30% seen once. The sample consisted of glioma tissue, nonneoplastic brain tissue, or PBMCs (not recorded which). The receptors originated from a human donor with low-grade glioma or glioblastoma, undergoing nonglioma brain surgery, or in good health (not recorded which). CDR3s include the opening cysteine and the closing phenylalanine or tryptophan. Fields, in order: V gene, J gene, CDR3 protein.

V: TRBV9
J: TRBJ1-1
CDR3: CASSPDGPNTEAFF

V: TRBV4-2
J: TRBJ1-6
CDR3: CAGSVAGTEGSPLRF

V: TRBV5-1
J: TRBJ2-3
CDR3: CASSLWRSTDTQYF

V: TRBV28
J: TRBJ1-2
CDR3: CASSRGQESLVYGYTF

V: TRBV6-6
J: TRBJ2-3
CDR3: CASSYEGLAADTQYF

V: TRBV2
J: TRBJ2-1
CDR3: CATEAGGAYNEQFF

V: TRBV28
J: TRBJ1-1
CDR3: CASSSVRPEAFF

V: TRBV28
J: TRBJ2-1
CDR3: CASSLRLDRYNEQFF

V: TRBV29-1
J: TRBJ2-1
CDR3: CSVEGSGSHEQFF

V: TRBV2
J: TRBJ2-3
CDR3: CASSEALWTTGKATDTQYF

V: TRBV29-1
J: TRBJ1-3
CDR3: CSVEGQGSHTIYF

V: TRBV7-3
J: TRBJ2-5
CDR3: CASSRTSQETQYF

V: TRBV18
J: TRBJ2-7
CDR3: CASSPQDALRTGQYF